This section outlines one T cell receptor (beta chain) sequence together with its context. Its target antigen remains unknown. No base-level quality is on record; no much larger clone is a single base apart. The sample is drawn from a study of T-cell reconstitution after alpha-beta-depleted transplantation in children (TCRdb year 2016). Study-wide context: Using TCR repertoire profiling, the study quantitatively followed how T-cell immune reconstitution unfolded in children after TCRalphabeta/CD19-depleted allogeneic hematopoietic cell transplantation.

The library was prepared using PCR. Sequencing used an Illumina HiSeq 2500. To normalize quantification of the TCRbeta repertoire, the TCR libraries were built with molecular barcoding that relied on unique molecular identifiers. TCRdb ran its own pipeline on the public reads, namely fastp trimming at Q25 and MiXCR clone calling, and kept in-frame beta chains. CDR3 protein sequences are deduplicated, and each keeps its most common genes and DNA. The sample table shows fewer than 400,000 distinct CDR3 sequences, and roughly 20% are seen once. Together, the top ten hold 3.8% of the sample. Measured from the cysteine to the phenylalanine, the CDR3 is 14 residues long. The entry retains the CDR3 DNA only, 42 bases that are in frame from base 1. CDR1 and CDR2 are read off the germline V gene as SGHVS and FNYEAQ. Trimming removed 5 bases from V and 3 bases from J; the gene matches leave 5 bases unexplained.

The receptor chain draws on TRBV7-6 and TRBJ2-7; 9 of the junction bases match TRBD1. The specimen was PBMCs from the stem cell graft donor, collected from the stem cell graft. The sequence derives from a human donor who donated a stem cell graft to a child with acute myeloid leukemia. The CDR3 has the sequence CASSKRDRDYEQYF. The DNA sequence reads TGTGCCAGCAGCAAGCGGGACAGGGACTACGAGCAGTACTTC.